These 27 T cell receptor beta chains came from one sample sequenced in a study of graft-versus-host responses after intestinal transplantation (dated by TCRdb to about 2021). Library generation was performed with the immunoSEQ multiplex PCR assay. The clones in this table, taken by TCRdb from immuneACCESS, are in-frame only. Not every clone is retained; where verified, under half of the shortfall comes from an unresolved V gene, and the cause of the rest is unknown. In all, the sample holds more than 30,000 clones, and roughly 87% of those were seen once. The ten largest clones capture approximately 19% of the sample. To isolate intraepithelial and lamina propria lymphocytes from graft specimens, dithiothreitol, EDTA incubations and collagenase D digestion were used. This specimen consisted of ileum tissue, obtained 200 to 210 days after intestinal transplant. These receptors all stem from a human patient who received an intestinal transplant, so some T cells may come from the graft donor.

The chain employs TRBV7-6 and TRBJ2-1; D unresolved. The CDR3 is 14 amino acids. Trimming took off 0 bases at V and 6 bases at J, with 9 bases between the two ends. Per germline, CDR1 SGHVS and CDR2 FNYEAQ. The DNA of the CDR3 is TGTGCCAGCAGCTTAGCGGCTAGACCCAATGAGCAGTTCTTC. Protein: CASSLAARPNEQFF.

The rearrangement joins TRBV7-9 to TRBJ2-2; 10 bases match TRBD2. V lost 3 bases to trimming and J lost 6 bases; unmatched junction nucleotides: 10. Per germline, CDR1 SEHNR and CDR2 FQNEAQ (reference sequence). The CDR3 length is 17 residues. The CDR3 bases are TGTGCCAGCAGCTTTAGGCTAGCGGGAGTAAGCTCCGGGGAGCTGTTTTTT. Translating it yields CASSFRLAGVSSGELFF. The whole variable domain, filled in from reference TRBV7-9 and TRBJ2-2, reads DTGVSQNPRHKITKRGQNVTFRCDPISEHNRLYWYRQTLGQGPEFLTYFQNEAQLEKSRLLSDRFSAERPKGSFSTLEIQRTEQGDSAMYLCASSFRLAGVSSGELFFGEGSRLTVL.

The CDR3 DNA is TGTGCCAGCAGTTTAATGGGCACAGATACGCAGTATTTT. Protein: CASSLMGTDTQYF. The chain has TRBV28 and TRBJ2-3; D gene unclear. CDR1 MDHEN and CDR2 SYDVKM come from the germline V gene. The V gene lost 2 bases and the J gene lost 1 base, with 4 bases spanning the gap. The CDR3 runs to 13 residues. Full variable domain (outside the CDR3, taken from reference TRBV28 and TRBJ2-3): DVKVTQSSRYLVKRTGEKVFLECVQDMDHENMFWYRQDPGLGLRLIYFSYDVKMKEKGDIPEGYSVSREKKERFSLILESASTNQTSMYLCASSLMGTDTQYFGPGTRLTVL.

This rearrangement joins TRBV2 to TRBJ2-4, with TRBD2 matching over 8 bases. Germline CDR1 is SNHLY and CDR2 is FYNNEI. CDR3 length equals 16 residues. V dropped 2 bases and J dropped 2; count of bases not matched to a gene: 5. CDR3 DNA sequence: TGTGCCAGCAGTGAAAGTCTAGCGGGCCCCAAAAACATTCAGTACTTC. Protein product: CASSESLAGPKNIQYF.

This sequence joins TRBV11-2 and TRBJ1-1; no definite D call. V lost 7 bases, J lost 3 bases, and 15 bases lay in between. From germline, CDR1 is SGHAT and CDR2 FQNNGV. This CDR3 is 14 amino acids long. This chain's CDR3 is CASNDEYPHTEAFF. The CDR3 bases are TGTGCCAGCAACGATGAGTACCCTCACACTGAAGCTTTCTTT.

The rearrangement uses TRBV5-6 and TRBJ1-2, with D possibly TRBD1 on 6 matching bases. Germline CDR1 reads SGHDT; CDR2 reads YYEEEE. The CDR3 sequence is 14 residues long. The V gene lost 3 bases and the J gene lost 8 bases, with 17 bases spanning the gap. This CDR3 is CASSSMWGLGGYTF. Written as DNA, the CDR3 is TGTGCCAGCAGCTCAATGTGGGGGCTGGGCGGCTACACCTTC. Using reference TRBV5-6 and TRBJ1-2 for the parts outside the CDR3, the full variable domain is DAGVTQSPTHLIKTRGQQVTLRCSPKSGHDTVSWYQQALGQGPQFIFQYYEEEERQRGNFPDRFSGHQFPNYSSELNVNALLLGDSALYLCASSSMWGLGGYTFGSGTRLTVV.

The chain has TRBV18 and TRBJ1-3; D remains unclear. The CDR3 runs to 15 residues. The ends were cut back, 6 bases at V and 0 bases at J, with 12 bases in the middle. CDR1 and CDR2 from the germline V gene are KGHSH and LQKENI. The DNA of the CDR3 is TGTGCCAGCTCCCCCGGACTTCCCTCTGGAAACACCATATATTTT. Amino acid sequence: CASSPGLPSGNTIYF.

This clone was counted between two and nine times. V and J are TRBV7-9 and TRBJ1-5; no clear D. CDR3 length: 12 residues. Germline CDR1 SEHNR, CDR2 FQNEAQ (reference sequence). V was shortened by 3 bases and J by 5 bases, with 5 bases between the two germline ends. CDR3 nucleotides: TGTGCCAGCAGCTTGTTAGATCAGCCCCAGCATTTT. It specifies CASSLLDQPQHF.

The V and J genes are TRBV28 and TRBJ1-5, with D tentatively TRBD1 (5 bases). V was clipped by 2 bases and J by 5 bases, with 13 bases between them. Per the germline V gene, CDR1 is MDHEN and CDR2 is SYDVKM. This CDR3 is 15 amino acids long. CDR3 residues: CASSLRTPLDQPQHF. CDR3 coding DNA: TGTGCCAGCAGTTTAAGGACACCCTTGGATCAGCCCCAGCATTTT. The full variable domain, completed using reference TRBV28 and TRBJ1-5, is DVKVTQSSRYLVKRTGEKVFLECVQDMDHENMFWYRQDPGLGLRLIYFSYDVKMKEKGDIPEGYSVSREKKERFSLILESASTNQTSMYLCASSLRTPLDQPQHFGDGTRLSIL.

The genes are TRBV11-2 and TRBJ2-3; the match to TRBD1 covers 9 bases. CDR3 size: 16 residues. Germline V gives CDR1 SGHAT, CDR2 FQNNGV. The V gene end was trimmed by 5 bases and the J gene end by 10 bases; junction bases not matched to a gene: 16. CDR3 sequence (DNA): TGTGCCAGCAGCCTAGGACAGGGGTTGTCTCATAACGCGCAGTATTTT. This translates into CASSLGQGLSHNAQYF.

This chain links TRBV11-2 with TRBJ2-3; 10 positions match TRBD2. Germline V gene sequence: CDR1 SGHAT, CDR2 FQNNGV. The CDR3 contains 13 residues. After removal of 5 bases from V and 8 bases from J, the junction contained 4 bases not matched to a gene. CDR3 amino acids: CASSPRLAGTQYF. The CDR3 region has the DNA TGTGCCAGCAGCCCACGACTAGCGGGTACGCAGTATTTT.

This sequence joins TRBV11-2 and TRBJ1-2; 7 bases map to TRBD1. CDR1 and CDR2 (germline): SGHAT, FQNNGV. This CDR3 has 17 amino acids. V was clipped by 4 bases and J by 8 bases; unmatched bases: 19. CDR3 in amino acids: CASSSPYRDRRSEGYTF. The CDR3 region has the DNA TGTGCCAGCAGCTCCCCTTACCGGGACAGACGATCGGAAGGCTACACCTTC.

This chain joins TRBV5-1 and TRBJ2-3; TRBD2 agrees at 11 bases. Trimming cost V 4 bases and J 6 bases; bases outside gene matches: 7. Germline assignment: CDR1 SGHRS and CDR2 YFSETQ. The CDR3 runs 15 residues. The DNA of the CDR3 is TGCGCCAGCAGCCGGACTAGCGGGCTCCCCGATACGCAGTATTTT. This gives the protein CASSRTSGLPDTQYF.

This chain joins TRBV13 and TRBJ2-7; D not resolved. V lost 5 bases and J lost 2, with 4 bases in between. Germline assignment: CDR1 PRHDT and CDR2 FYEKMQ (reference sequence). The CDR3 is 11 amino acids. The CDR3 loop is CASSDTYEQYF. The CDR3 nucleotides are TGTGCCAGCAGCGATACCTACGAGCAGTACTTC.

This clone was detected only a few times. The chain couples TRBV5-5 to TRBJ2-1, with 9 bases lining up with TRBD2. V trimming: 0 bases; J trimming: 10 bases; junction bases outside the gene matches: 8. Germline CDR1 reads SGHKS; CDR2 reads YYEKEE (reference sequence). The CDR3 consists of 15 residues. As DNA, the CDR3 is TGTGCCAGCAGCTTGGACGGGTTAGCGGGAGTGGAGCAGTTCTTC. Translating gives CASSLDGLAGVEQFF.

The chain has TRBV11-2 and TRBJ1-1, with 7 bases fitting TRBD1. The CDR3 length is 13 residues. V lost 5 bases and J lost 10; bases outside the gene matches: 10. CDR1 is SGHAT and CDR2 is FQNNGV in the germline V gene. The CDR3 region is CASSDNRQGRAFF. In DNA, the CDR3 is TGTGCCAGCAGCGATAATCGACAGGGAAGAGCTTTCTTT.

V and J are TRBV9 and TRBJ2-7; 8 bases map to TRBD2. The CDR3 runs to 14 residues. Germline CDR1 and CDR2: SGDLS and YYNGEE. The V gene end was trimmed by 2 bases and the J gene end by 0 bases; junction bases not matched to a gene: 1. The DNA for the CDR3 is TGTGCCAGCAGCGTTAGCGGGAACTCCTACGAGCAGTACTTC. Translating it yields CASSVSGNSYEQYF.

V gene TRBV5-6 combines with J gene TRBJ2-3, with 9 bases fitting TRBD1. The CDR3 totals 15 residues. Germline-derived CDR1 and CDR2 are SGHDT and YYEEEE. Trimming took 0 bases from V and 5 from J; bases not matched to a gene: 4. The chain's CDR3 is CASSLDRGRVDTQYF. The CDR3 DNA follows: TGTGCCAGCAGCTTGGACAGGGGGCGCGTAGATACGCAGTATTTT.

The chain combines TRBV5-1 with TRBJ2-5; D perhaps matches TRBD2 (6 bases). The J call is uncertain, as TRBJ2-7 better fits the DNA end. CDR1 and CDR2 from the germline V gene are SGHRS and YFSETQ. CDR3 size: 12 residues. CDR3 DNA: TGCGCCAGCAGCTTGGGGGAGGACGAGCAGTACTTC. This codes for CASSLGEDEQYF.

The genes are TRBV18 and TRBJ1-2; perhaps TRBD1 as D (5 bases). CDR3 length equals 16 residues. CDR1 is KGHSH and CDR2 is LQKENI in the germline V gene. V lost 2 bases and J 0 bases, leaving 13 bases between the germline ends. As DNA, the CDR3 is TGTGCCAGCTCACCAATACGGGACCGGACTAACTATGGCTACACCTTC. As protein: CASSPIRDRTNYGYTF.

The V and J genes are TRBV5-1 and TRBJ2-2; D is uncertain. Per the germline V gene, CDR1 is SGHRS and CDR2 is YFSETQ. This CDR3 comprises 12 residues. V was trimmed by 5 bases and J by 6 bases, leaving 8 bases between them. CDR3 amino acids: CASRLGAGELFF. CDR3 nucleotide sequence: TGCGCCAGCAGACTTGGGGCCGGGGAGCTGTTTTTT. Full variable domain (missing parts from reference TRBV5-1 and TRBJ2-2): KAGVTQTPRYLIKTRGQQVTLSCSPISGHRSVSWYQQTPGQGLQFLFEYFSETQRNKGNFPGRFSGRQFSNSRSEMNVSTLELGDSALYLCASRLGAGELFFGEGSRLTVL.

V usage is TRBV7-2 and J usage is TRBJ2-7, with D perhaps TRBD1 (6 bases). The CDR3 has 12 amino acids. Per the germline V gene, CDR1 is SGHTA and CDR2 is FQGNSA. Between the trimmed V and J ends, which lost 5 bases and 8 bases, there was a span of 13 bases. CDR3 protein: CASSPGAWKQYF. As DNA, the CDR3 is TGTGCCAGCAGCCCAGGGGCCTGGAAGCAGTACTTC.

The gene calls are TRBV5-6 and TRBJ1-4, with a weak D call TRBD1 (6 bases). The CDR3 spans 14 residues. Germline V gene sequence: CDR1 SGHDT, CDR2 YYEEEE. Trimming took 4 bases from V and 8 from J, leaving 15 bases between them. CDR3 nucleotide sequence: TGTGCCAGCAGCAGCCGGCAGGGGCGGGAAAAACTGTTTTTT. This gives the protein CASSSRQGREKLFF.

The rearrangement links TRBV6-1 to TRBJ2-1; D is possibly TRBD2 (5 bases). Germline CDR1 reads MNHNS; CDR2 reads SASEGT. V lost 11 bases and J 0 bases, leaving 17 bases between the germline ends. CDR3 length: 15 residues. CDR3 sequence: CAGQAIGGSYNEQFF. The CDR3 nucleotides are TGTGCCGGCCAGGCTATAGGAGGCTCCTACAATGAGCAGTTCTTC.

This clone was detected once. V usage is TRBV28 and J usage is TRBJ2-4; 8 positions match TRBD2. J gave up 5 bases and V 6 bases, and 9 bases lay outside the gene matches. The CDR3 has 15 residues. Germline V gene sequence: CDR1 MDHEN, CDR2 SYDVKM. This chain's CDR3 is CASSSGVAGQNIQYF. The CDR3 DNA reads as TGTGCCAGCAGCTCCGGGGTAGCGGGGCAAAACATTCAGTACTTC. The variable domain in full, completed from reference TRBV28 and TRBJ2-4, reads DVKVTQSSRYLVKRTGEKVFLECVQDMDHENMFWYRQDPGLGLRLIYFSYDVKMKEKGDIPEGYSVSREKKERFSLILESASTNQTSMYLCASSSGVAGQNIQYFGAGTRLSVL.

The CDR3 nucleotides read TGTGCCAGCAGCCTAGTCTACGGGGGCCCGACGCTTCTCCACTTT. Protein product: CASSLVYGGPTLLHF. The chain uses TRBV7-9 and TRBJ1-6; TRBD1 might be the D (6 bases). Germline V gene lookup returns CDR1 SEHNR and CDR2 FQNEAQ (reference sequence). Trimming shortened V by 5 bases and J by 16 bases, and 24 bases separated the two germline ends. The CDR3 is 15 residues long.

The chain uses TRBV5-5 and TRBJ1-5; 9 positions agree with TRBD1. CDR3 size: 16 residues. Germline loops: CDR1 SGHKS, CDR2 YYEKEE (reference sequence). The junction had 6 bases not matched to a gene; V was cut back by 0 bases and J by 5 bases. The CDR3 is CASSLAPGQGYQPQHF. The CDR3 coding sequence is TGTGCCAGCAGCTTGGCCCCGGGACAGGGCTATCAGCCCCAGCATTTT. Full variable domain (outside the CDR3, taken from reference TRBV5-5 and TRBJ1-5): DAGVTQSPTHLIKTRGQQVTLRCSPISGHKSVSWYQQVLGQGPQFIFQYYEKEERGRGNFPDRFSARQFPNYSSELNVNALLLGDSALYLCASSLAPGQGYQPQHFGDGTRLSIL.